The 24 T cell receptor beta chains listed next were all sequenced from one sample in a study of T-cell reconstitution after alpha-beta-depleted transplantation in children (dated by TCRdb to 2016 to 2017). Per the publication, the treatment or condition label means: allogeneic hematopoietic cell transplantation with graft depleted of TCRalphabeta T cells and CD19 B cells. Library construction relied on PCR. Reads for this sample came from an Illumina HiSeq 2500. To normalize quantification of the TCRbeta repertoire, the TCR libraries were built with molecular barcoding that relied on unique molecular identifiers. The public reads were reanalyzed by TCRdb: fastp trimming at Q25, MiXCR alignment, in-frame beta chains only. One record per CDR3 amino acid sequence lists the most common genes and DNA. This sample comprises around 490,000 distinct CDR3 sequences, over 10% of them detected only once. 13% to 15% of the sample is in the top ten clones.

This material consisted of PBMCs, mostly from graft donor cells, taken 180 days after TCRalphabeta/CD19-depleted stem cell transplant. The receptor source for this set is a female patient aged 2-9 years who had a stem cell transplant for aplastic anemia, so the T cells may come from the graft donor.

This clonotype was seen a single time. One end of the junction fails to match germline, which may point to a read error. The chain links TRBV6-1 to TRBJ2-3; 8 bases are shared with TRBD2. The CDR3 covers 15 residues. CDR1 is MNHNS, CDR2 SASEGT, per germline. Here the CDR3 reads CASSWAGGGTDTLYF. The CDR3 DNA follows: TGTGCCAGCAGCTGGGCGGGAGGAGGCACAGATACGCTGTATTTT.

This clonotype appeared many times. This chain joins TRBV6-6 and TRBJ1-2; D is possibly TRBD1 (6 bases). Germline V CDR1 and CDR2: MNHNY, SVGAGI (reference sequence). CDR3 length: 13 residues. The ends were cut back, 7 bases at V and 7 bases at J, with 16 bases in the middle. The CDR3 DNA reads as TGTGCCAGCAATATACAGGGAACCGCTGGCTACACCTTC. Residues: CASNIQGTAGYTF.

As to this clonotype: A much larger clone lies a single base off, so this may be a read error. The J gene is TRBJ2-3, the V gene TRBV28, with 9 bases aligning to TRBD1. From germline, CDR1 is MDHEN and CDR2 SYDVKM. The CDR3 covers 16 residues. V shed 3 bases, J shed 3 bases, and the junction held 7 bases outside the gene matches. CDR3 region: CASSLLQGAGTDTQYF. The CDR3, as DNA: TGTGCCAGCAGTTTGCTACAGGGGGCAGGGACAGATACGCAGTATTTT. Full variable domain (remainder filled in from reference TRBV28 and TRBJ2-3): DVKVTQSSRYLVKRTGEKVFLECVQDMDHENMFWYRQDPGLGLRLIYFSYDVKMKEKGDIPEGYSVSREKKERFSLILESASTNQTSMYLCASSLLQGAGTDTQYFGPGTRLTVL.

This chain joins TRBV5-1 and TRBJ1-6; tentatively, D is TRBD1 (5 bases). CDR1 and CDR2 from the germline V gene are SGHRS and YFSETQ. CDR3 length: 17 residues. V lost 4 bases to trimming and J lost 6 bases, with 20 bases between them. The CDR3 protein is CASSPPATQDSNSPLHF. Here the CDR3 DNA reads TGCGCCAGCAGCCCACCTGCTACACAGGACTCTAATTCACCCCTCCACTTT.

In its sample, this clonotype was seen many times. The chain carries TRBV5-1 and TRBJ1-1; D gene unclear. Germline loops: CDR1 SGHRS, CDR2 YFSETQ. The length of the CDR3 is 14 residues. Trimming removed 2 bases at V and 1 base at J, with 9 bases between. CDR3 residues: CASSFRRGNTEAFF. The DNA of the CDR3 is TGCGCCAGCAGCTTCAGGAGAGGGAACACTGAAGCTTTCTTT.

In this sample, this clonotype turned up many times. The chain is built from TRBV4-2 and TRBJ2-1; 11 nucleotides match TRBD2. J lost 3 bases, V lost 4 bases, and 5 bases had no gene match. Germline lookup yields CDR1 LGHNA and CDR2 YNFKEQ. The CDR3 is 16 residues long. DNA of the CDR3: TGTGCCAGCAGCCTCGCCGGGACTAGCGGCTACAATGAGCAGTTCTTC. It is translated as CASSLAGTSGYNEQFF.

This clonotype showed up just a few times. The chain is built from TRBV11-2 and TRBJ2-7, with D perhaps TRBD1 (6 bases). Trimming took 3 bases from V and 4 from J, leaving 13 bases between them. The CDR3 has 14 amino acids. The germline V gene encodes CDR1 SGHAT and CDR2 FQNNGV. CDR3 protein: CASSFTGTRYEQYF. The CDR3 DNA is TGTGCCAGCAGCTTTACAGGGACCAGGTACGAGCAGTACTTC.

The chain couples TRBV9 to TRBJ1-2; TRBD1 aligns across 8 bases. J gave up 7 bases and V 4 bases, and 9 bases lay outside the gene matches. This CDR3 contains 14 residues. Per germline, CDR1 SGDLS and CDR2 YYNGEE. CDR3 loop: CASSPSTGGGGYTF. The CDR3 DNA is TGTGCCAGCAGCCCCTCCACAGGGGGGGGTGGCTACACCTTC.

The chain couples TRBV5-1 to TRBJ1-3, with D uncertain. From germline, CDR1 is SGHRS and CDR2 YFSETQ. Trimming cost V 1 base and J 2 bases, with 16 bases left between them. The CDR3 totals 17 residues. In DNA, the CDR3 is TGCGCCAGCAGCTTGCTCGCACAAGGGAATACTGGAAACACCATATATTTT. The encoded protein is CASSLLAQGNTGNTIYF. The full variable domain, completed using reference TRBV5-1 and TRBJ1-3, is KAGVTQTPRYLIKTRGQQVTLSCSPISGHRSVSWYQQTPGQGLQFLFEYFSETQRNKGNFPGRFSGRQFSNSRSEMNVSTLELGDSALYLCASSLLAQGNTGNTIYFGEGSWLTVV.

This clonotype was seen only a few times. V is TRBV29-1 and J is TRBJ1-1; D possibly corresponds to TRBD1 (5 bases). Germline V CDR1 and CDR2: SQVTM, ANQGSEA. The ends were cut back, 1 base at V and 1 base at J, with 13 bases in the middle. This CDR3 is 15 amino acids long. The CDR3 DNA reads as TGCAGCGTTGAAGTTTTCGGACACCGGAACACTGAAGCTTTCTTT. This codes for CSVEVFGHRNTEAFF.

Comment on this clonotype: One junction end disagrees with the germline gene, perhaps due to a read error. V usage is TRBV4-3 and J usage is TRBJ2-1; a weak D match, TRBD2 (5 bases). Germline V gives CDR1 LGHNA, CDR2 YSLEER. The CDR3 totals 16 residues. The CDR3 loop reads CASSQDLDGASNEHFF. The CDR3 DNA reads TGCGCCAGCAGCCAAGATTTAGATGGCGCTAGCAATGAGCACTTCTTC.

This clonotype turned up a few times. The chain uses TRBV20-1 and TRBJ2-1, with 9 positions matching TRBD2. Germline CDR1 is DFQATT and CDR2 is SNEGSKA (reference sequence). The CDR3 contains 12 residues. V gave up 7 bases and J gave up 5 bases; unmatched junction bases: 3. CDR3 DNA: TGCAGTGTACTAGCGGGCCACAATGAGCAGTTCTTC. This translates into CSVLAGHNEQFF.

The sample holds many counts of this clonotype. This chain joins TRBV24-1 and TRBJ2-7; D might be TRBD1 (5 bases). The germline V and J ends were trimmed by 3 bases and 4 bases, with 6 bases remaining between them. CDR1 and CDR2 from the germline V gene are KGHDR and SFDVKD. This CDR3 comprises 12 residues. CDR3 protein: CATSDQGYEQYF. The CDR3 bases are TGTGCCACCAGTGATCAGGGTTACGAGCAGTACTTC.

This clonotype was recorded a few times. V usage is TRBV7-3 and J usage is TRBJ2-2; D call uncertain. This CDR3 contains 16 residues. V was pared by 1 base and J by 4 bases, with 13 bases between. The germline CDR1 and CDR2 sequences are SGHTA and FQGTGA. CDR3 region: CASSLRWSSTTGELFF. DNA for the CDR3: TGTGCCAGCAGCTTAAGGTGGTCTAGTACCACCGGGGAGCTGTTTTTT. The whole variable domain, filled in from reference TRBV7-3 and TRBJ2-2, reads GAGVSQTPSNKVTEKGKYVELRCDPISGHTALYWYRQSLGQGPEFLIYFQGTGAADDSGLPNDRFFAVRPEGSVSTLKIQRTERGDSAVYLCASSLRWSSTTGELFFGEGSRLTVL.

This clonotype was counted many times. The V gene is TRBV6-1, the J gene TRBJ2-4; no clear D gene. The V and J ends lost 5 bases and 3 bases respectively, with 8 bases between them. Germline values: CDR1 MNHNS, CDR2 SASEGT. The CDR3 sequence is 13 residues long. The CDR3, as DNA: TGTGCCAGCAGTAAAGATGGCAAAAACATTCAGTACTTC. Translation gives CASSKDGKNIQYF.

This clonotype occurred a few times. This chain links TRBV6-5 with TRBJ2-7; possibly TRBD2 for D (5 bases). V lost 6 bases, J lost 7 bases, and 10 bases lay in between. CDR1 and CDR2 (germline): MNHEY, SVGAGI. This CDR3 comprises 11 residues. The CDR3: CASRGAWEQYF. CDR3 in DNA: TGTGCCAGCAGGGGAGCATGGGAGCAGTACTTC.

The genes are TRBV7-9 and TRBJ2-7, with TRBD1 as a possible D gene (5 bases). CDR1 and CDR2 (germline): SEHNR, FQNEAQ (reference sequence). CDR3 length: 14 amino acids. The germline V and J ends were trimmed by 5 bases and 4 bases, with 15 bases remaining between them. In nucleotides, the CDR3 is TGTGCCAGCAGCCCGCGGACACGGCTGTACGAGCAGTACTTC. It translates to CASSPRTRLYEQYF.

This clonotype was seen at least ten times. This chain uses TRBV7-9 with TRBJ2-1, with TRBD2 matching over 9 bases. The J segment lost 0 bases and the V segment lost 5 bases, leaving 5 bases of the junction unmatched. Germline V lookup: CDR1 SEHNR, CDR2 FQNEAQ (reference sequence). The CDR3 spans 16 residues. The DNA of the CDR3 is TGTGCCAGCAGCCCAGGACTAGCGATCTCCTACAATGAGCAGTTCTTC. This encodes CASSPGLAISYNEQFF. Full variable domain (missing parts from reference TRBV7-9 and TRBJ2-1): DTGVSQNPRHKITKRGQNVTFRCDPISEHNRLYWYRQTLGQGPEFLTYFQNEAQLEKSRLLSDRFSAERPKGSFSTLEIQRTEQGDSAMYLCASSPGLAISYNEQFFGPGTRLTVL.

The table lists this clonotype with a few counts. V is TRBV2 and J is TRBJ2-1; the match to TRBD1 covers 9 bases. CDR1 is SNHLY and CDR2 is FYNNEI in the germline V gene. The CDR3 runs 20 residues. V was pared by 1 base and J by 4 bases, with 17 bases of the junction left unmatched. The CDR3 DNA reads TGTGCCAGCAGTGAAGTAGGGGGGACAGGGCGATTCCCTCCGTACAATGAGCAGTTCTTC. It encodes CASSEVGGTGRFPPYNEQFF. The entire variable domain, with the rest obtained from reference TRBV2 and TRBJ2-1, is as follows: EPEVTQTPSHQVTQMGQEVILRCVPISNHLYFYWYRQILGQKVEFLVSFYNNEISEKSEIFDDQFSVERPDGSNFTLKIRSTKLEDSAMYFCASSEVGGTGRFPPYNEQFFGPGTRLTVL.

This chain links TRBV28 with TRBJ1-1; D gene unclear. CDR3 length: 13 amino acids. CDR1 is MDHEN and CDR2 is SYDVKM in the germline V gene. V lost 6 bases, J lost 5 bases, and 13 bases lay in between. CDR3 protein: CASRENEETEAFF. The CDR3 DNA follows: TGTGCCAGCAGAGAAAACGAGGAAACTGAAGCTTTCTTT.

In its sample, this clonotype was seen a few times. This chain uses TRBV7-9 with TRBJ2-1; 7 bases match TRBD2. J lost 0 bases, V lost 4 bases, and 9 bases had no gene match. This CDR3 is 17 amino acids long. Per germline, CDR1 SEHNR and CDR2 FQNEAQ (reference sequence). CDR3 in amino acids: CASSSRLAPSSYNEQFF. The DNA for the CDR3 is TGTGCCAGCAGCTCAAGACTAGCCCCGAGCTCCTACAATGAGCAGTTCTTC.

CDR3 sequence: CSARSLEPSNQPQHF. The DNA for the CDR3 is TGCAGTGCTCGGAGCCTTGAGCCTAGCAATCAGCCCCAGCATTTT. This chain connects TRBV20-1 to TRBJ1-5; D is uncertain. The CDR3 is made up of 15 amino acids. V was shortened by 5 bases and J by 0 bases, with 14 bases between the two germline ends. Germline loops: CDR1 DFQATT, CDR2 SNEGSKA (reference sequence).

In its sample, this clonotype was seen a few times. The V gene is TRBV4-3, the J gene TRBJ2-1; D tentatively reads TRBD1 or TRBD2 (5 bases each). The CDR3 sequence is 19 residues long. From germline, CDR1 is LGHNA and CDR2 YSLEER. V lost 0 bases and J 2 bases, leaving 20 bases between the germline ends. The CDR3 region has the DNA TGCGCCAGCAGCCAAGACCGGACGGCCGGGAAGGGACCCTACAATGAGCAGTTCTTC. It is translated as CASSQDRTAGKGPYNEQFF.

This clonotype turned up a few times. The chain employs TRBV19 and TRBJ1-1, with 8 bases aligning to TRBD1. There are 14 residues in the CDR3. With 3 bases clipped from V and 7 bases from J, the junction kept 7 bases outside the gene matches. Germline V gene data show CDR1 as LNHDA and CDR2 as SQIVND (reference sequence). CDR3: CASSIDRGSDEAFF. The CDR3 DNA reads TGTGCCAGTAGTATTGACAGGGGAAGTGATGAAGCTTTCTTT.